The 2 T cell receptor beta chains listed next were all sequenced from one sample in a study of post-analysis software for immune sequencing data (dated by TCRdb to 2013 to 2016). Their specific antigens are unknown. The research as a whole found: Patients showed significantly higher frequencies than controls for a few TRBV segments, among them TRBV5-6, TRBV5-1 and TRBV20-1.

Receptor amplification or capture employed PCR. The data were produced on an Illumina HiSeq 2500. Unique molecular identifiers were incorporated into TCR beta cDNA libraries to reduce PCR and sequencing biases. TCRdb passed the public sequencing reads through fastp at Q25 and MiXCR, retaining productive beta sequences. One record per CDR3 amino acid sequence lists the most common genes and DNA. For this sample the table gives about 820,000 distinct CDR3 sequences, of which roughly 50% were detected only once. The ten most abundant clones make up approximately 4.3% of the sample. Sequencing input: blood. The receptors come from a girl aged 5-17 years with multiple sclerosis.

This clonotype has only a few counts. This chain links TRBV7-3 with TRBJ2-1; D may be TRBD1 (6 bases). Germline loops: CDR1 SGHTA, CDR2 FQGTGA. There are 14 residues in the CDR3. The V gene lost 8 bases and the J gene lost 2 bases, with 13 bases spanning the gap. The CDR3 sequence: CASGTGTPYNEQFF. The CDR3 DNA is TGTGCCAGCGGCACAGGGACCCCCTACAATGAGCAGTTCTTC.

V and J are TRBV7-9 and TRBJ1-2; TRBD1 might be the D (5 bases). CDR1 is SEHNR and CDR2 is FQNEAQ in the germline V gene (reference sequence). CDR3 length equals 15 residues. V lost 5 bases to trimming and J lost 6 bases, with 19 bases between them. CDR3 loop: CASSPGTASSDGYTF. The CDR3, as DNA: TGTGCCAGCAGCCCGGGGACGGCGAGTTCGGATGGCTACACCTTC.